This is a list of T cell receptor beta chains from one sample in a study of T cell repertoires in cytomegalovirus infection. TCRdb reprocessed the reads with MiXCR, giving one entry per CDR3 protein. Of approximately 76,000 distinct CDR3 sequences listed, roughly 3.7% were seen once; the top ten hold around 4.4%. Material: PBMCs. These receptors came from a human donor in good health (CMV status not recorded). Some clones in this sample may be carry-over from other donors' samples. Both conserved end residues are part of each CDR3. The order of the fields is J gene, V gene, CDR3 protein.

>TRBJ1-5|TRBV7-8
CASSLVPEGNQPQHF
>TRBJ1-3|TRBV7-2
CASSPGQGHSGNTIYF
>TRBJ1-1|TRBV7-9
CASSFSLIVQNTEAFF
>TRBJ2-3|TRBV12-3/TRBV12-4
CASSLKGGGTDTQYF
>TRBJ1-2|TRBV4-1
CASSQPQGSYGYTF
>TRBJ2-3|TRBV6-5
CASSYQTGLIDTQYF
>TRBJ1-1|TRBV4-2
CASSRGEGSLTEAFF
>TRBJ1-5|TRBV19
CASSTGQVFSQPQHF
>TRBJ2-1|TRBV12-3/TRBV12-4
CASSLVQDLSYNEQFF
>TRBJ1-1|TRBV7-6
CASSLGSDTEAFF
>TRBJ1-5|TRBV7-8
CASSLAGANQPQHF
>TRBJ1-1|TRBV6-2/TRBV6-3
CASSLTGYTEAFF
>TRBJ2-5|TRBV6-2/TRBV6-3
CASRSRQEQETQYF
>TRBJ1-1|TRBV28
CASSLTGFEAFF
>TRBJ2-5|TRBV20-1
CSASPGLAEETQYF
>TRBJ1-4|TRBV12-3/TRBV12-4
CASSYTGLNEKLFF
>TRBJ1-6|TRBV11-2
CASSLDDRGNSPLHF
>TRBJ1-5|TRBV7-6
CASSLGWGPDQPQHF
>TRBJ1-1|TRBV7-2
CASSLAFEASGAFF
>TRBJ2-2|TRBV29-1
CSVCRDTNTGELFF